Following are 14 T cell receptor beta chains from one sample sequenced in a study of T-cell memory formation after mild COVID-19. Via MiXCR, TCRdb re-called the 5' RACE reads, giving one row per CDR3 protein. This sample has roughly 580,000 distinct CDR3 sequences, with over 15% found just once. Sample: PBMCs or a T cell subset sorted from them (not recorded which). Source of these receptors: an adult woman who had mild COVID-19 (a few samples of this study predate the infection). Cell type and time point are not known.

In this sample, this clonotype turned up a few times. The rearrangement joins TRBV14 to TRBJ2-3; 8 nucleotides align to TRBD1. Germline V gene sequence: CDR1 SGHDN, CDR2 FVKESK. The CDR3 runs 18 residues. The junction had 8 bases not matched to a gene; V was cut back by 0 bases and J by 0 bases. CDR3 residues: CASSQDPGQEASTDTQYF. In DNA form, the CDR3 reads TGTGCCAGCAGCCAAGATCCGGGACAGGAAGCTAGCACAGATACGCAGTATTTT.

The table lists this clonotype with a few counts. The rearrangement links TRBV7-6 to TRBJ2-2, with 10 bases fitting TRBD2. CDR1 SGHVS and CDR2 FNYEAQ come from the germline V gene. The junction had 6 bases not matched to a gene; V was cut back by 1 base and J by 4 bases. The CDR3 length is 17 residues. Here the CDR3 reads CASSLEAGGQGTGELFF. The CDR3 nucleotides are TGTGCCAGCAGCTTAGAAGCGGGGGGGCAAGGCACCGGGGAGCTGTTTTTT.

At least ten counts were recorded for this clonotype. The V gene is TRBV20-1, the J gene TRBJ2-1; D could derive from TRBD1 or TRBD2 (8 bases each). Trimming cost V 1 base and J 7 bases, with 26 bases left between them. Germline loops: CDR1 DFQATT, CDR2 SNEGSKA (reference sequence). CDR3 size: 18 residues. The CDR3, as DNA: TGCAGTGCTAGAGTTGCAGGGGGCTCAGCGGGAGCTGGGAATGAGCAGTTCTTC. It is translated as CSARVAGGSAGAGNEQFF.

CDR3 amino acids: CASSLNDLGYTF. In nucleotides, the CDR3 is TGTGCCAGCAGTTTAAACGACCTGGGCTACACCTTC. This chain uses TRBV12-3 or TRBV12-4 with TRBJ1-2, with D uncertain. The CDR3 runs to 12 residues. V lost 2 bases and J 8 bases, leaving 9 bases between the germline ends.

The chain uses TRBV7-8 and TRBJ2-1; D uncertain. CDR1 and CDR2 (germline): SGHVS, FQNEAQ. Trimming cost V 5 bases and J 0 bases, with 5 bases left between them. There are 13 residues in the CDR3. CDR3 sequence reads: CASSPNSYNEQFF. As DNA, the CDR3 is TGTGCCAGCAGCCCCAACTCCTACAATGAGCAGTTCTTC.

The chain carries TRBV27 and TRBJ2-7; possibly TRBD1 for D (6 bases). There are 15 residues in the CDR3. CDR1 is MNHEY and CDR2 is SMNVEV in the germline V gene (reference sequence). V was pared by 2 bases and J by 2 bases, with 13 bases between. This CDR3 is CASSLKTGPPYEQYF. CDR3 nucleotides: TGTGCCAGCAGTTTAAAAACAGGGCCCCCCTACGAGCAGTACTTC.

The table lists this clonotype with a few counts. The junction and the germline gene differ at one end; a read error may be behind it. DNA of the CDR3: TGCAGTGCCAGAGACGGACAGGGAGCCTACGAGCAGTACTTC. It encodes CSARDGQGAYEQYF. The gene calls are TRBV20-1 and TRBJ2-7; 8 nucleotides align to TRBD1. The CDR3 extends over 14 amino acids. Germline loops: CDR1 DFQATT, CDR2 SNEGSKA (reference sequence).

The CDR3 protein is CASSASGHQETQYF. In nucleotides, the CDR3 is TGTGCCAGCAGTGCATCGGGACACCAAGAGACCCAGTACTTC. The chain employs TRBV2 and TRBJ2-5, with D perhaps given as TRBD1 or TRBD2 (5 bases each). The CDR3 is made up of 14 amino acids. Germline V lookup: CDR1 SNHLY, CDR2 FYNNEI. Trimming removed 4 bases at V and 0 bases at J, with 9 bases between.

This clonotype has just a few counts. This rearrangement joins TRBV3-1 to TRBJ1-1; D is possibly TRBD1 (5 bases). This CDR3 spans 13 amino acids. V was shortened by 7 bases and J by 5 bases, with 14 bases between the two germline ends. Germline CDR1 LGHDT, CDR2 YNNKEL (reference sequence). The CDR3 DNA sequence: TGTGCCAGCATTGACAGTGGCGGAACTGAAGCTTTCTTT. Residues: CASIDSGGTEAFF.

This clonotype occurred once. The chain is built from TRBV3-1 and TRBJ2-2, with 7 bases fitting TRBD2. The CDR3 length is 16 residues. V shed 2 bases and J 2 bases; nucleotides not matched to a gene: 5. CDR1 and CDR2 from the germline V gene are LGHDT and YNNKEL (reference sequence). This CDR3 is CASSQSGKTNTGELFF. The CDR3 nucleotides are TGTGCCAGCAGCCAAAGCGGGAAGACCAACACCGGGGAGCTGTTTTTT.

Many counts were recorded for this clonotype. J is TRBJ2-1 and V is TRBV5-1; 10 nucleotides agree with TRBD1. This CDR3 spans 15 amino acids. Germline CDR1 is SGHRS and CDR2 is YFSETQ. Trimming removed 3 bases from V and 2 bases from J; junction bases left unmatched: 2. The CDR3 DNA is TGCGCCAGCAGCTCCGGGACAGGGGCCTACAATGAGCAGTTCTTC. It yields the protein CASSSGTGAYNEQFF.

The gene calls are TRBV5-5 and TRBJ2-7, with TRBD2 matching over 8 bases. From germline, CDR1 is SGHKS and CDR2 YYEKEE (reference sequence). The CDR3 length is 16 residues. J was trimmed by 6 bases and V by 4 bases; bases with no gene match: 15. CDR3 nucleotide sequence: TGTGCCAGCAGCCTCCTCGGGGGGGCTGCCTCGGTCGAGCAGTACTTC. Amino acid sequence: CASSLLGGAASVEQYF. The entire variable domain, with the rest obtained from reference TRBV5-5 and TRBJ2-7, is as follows: DAGVTQSPTHLIKTRGQQVTLRCSPISGHKSVSWYQQVLGQGPQFIFQYYEKEERGRGNFPDRFSARQFPNYSSELNVNALLLGDSALYLCASSLLGGAASVEQYFGPGTRLTVT.

The chain combines TRBV7-9 with TRBJ2-3; 7 bases are a match to TRBD2. Germline V gene data show CDR1 as SEHNR and CDR2 as FQNEAQ (reference sequence). This CDR3 comprises 13 residues. With V trimmed by 3 bases and J by 4 bases, 1 base remained unmatched. The DNA of the CDR3 is TGTGCCAGCAGCTTTGCGGGAGCAGATACGCAGTATTTT. As protein: CASSFAGADTQYF.

This clonotype showed up many times. This sequence joins TRBV20-1 and TRBJ1-2, with 7 bases that match TRBD1. The germline gives CDR1 DFQATT, CDR2 SNEGSKA (reference sequence). CDR3 size: 15 residues. V shed 4 bases and J 0 bases; nucleotides not matched to a gene: 8. CDR3 DNA: TGCAGTGCTATACCACAGGGGCGTCCTAACTATGGCTACACCTTC. This sequence encodes CSAIPQGRPNYGYTF.